The present TCR beta chain was sequenced within a study of cytomegalovirus exposure and HLA in healthy donors. On the study more broadly: The Caucasian-associated ancestry cluster held more than 80% of 300 to 500 genotyped donors. General study results and limits: Later analysis indicated greater clonal expansion among HLA-associated TCR beta chains than among equally common other chains. Later work found most CMV-associated TCR beta chains apparently HLA-restricted.

The PCR was carried out with 60 Vbeta primers and 13 Jbeta primers. Sequencing was performed with immunoSEQ multiplex PCR; in TCRdb, only in-frame clones are kept and a portion is missing. The repertoire holds some 220,000 clones, with roughly 84% as singletons. Details on this clone: Its antigen is as yet unknown.

Donors likely had unrecorded immune exposures despite being nominally healthy when sampled. Material for sequencing was PBMCs. This clonotype originated in a girl aged 2 to 10 in good health and CMV-seronegative.

CDR3 bases: TGTGCCAGCAGAATTTTGGGGGGCCAAGAGACCCAGTACTTC. As protein: CASRILGGQETQYF. V usage is TRBV5-6 and J usage is TRBJ2-5; D is perhaps TRBD2 (6 bases). The V and J ends lost 5 bases and 1 base respectively, with 12 bases between them. CDR1 SGHDT and CDR2 YYEEEE come from the germline V gene. There are 14 residues in the CDR3.